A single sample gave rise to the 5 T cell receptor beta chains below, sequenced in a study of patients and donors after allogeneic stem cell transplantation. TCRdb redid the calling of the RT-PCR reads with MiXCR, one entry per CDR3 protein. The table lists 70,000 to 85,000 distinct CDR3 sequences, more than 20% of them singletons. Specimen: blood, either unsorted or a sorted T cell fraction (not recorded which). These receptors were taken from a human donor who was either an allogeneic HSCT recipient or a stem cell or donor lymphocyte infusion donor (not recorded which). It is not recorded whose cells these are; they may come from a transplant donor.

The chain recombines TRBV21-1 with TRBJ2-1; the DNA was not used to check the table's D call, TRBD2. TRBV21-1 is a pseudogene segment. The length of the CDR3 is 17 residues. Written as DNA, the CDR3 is TGTGCCAGCGGGGAACTAGCGGGGAAGAGCTCCTACAATGAGCAGTTCTTC. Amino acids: CASGELAGKSSYNEQFF.

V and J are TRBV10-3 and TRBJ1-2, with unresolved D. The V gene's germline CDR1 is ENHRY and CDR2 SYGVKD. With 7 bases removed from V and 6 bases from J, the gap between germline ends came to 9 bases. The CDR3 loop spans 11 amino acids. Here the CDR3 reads CAINNGDGYTF. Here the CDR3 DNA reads TGTGCCATCAATAACGGAGATGGCTACACCTTC.

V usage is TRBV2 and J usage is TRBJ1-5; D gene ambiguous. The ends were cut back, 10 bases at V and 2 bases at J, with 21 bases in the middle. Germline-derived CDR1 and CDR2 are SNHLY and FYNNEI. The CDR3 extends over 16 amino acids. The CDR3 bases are TGTGCCACCGGAGGTTCTGCGGGCGGAGGCAATCAGCCCCAGCATTTT. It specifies CATGGSAGGGNQPQHF.

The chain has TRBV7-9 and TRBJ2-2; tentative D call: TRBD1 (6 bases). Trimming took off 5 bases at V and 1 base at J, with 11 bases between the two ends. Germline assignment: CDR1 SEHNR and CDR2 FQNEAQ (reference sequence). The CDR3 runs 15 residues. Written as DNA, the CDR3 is TGTGCCAGCAGCCGGACGACAGGGAACACCGGGGAGCTGTTTTTT. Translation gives CASSRTTGNTGELFF.

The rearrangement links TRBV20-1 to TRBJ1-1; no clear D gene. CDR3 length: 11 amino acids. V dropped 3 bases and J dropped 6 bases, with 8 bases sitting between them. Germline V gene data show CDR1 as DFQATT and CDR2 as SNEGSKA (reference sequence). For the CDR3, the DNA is TGCAGTGCTAGCCCCGGGCCTGAAGCTTTCTTT. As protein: CSASPGPEAFF.